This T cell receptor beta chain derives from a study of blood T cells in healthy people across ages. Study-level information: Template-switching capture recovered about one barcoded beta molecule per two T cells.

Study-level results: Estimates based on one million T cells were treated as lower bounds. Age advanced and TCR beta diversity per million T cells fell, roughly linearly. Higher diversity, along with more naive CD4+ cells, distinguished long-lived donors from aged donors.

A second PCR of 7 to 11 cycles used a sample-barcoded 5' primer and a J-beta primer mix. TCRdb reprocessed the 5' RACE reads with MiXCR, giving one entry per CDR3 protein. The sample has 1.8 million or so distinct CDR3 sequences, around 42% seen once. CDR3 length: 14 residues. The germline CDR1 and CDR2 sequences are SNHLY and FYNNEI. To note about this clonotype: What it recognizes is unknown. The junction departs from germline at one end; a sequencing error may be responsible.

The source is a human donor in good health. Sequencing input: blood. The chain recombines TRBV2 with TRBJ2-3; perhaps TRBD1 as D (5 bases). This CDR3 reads CAGSEEETANTQYF. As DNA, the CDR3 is TGTGCCGGCAGTGAAGAGGAGACAGCCAATACGCAGTATTTT.